This T cell receptor (beta chain) was captured by sequencing in a study of cytomegalovirus exposure and HLA in healthy donors. The study's findings and limits: Researchers reported that a few CMV-associated chains were confirmed in vitro as CMV antigen-specific.

Both 60 Vbeta primers and 13 Jbeta primers went into the PCR. Clones were sequenced by immunoSEQ multiplex PCR, and TCRdb holds only the in-frame ones, with some missing. The repertoire includes over 110,000 clones, approximately 78% of them detected once, and approximately 2.5% sits in the top ten. This clone was seen more than once but under ten times. Its specificity is unknown. The sample taken for sequencing was PBMCs. The sequence derives from a young woman in good health and CMV-seropositive.

CDR3 region: CASSLKSGNLYGYTF. For the CDR3, the DNA is TGTGCCAGCAGCTTAAAGTCAGGGAACCTCTATGGCTACACCTTC. V is TRBV7-2 and J is TRBJ1-2; the D gene is possibly TRBD1 (5 bases). Between the trimmed V and J ends, which lost 2 bases and 4 bases, there was a span of 14 bases. Germline CDR1 and CDR2: SGHTA and FQGNSA. This CDR3 has 15 amino acids.